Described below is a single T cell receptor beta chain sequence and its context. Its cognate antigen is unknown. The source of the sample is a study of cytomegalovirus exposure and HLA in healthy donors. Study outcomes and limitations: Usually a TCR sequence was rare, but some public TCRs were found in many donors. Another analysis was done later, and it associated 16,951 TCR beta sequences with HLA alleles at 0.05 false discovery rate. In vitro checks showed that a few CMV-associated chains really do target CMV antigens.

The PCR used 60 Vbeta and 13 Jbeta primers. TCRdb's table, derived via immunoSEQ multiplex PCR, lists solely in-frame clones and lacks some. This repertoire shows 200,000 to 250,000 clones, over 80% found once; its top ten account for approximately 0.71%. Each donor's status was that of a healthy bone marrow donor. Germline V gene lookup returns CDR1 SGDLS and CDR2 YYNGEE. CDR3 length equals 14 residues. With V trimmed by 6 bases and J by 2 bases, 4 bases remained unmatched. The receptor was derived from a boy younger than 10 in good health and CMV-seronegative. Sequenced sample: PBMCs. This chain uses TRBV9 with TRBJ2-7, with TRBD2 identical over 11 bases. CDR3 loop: CASNLAGGTYEQYF. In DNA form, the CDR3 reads TGTGCCAGCAACCTAGCGGGGGGTACCTACGAGCAGTACTTC. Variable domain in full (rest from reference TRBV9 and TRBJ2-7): DSGVTQTPKHLITATGQRVTLRCSPRSGDLSVYWYQQSLDQGLQFLIQYYNGEERAKGNILERFSAQQFPDLHSELNLSSLELGDSALYFCASNLAGGTYEQYFGPGTRLTVT.